This TCR beta chain was profiled in a study of cytomegalovirus exposure and HLA in healthy donors. Study-wide results and caveats: A previous analysis found most TCR beta V segments productive roughly 87% or roughly 30% of the time. Researchers counted 164 TCR beta chains as cytomegalovirus-associated.

This clone was counted between two and nine times. Its specificity is unknown. V lost 8 bases to trimming and J lost 4 bases; unmatched junction nucleotides: 9. This CDR3 spans 15 amino acids. Germline V lookup: CDR1 SEHNR, CDR2 FQNEAQ (reference sequence). Vbeta (60) and Jbeta (13) primers were used in the PCR. Data came from immunoSEQ multiplex PCR; TCRdb stores just in-frame clones and leaves some out. The top ten clones hold roughly 1.6% of a sample with about 190,000 clones, roughly 79% of them seen once. The sequencing sample was made of PBMCs. The receptor was isolated from a woman younger than 35 in good health and CMV-seronegative. The V call is TRBV7-9, the J call TRBJ2-1; 9 nucleotides agree with TRBD1. CDR3 loop: CASPKEQGAYNEQFF. The CDR3 DNA follows: TGTGCCAGCCCAAAGGAACAGGGGGCTTACAATGAGCAGTTCTTC.